Below are 22 T cell receptor beta chains sequenced from a single sample in a study of cytomegalovirus exposure and HLA in healthy donors. The assay was immunoSEQ multiplex PCR, and TCRdb's table has in-frame clones only and misses some. The sample consists of approximately 99,000 clones, around 85% of them appearing once. The sequencing input was PBMCs. The source of these receptors is a woman in her late teens or twenties in good health and CMV-seronegative.

The CDR3 DNA reads TGTGCCAGTTTCTGGCTTACTGAAGCTTTCTTT. Its translation: CASFWLTEAFF. The rearrangement links TRBV6-1 to TRBJ1-1, with D unclear. V lost 9 bases to trimming and J lost 5 bases, with 10 bases between them. Germline CDR1 reads MNHNS; CDR2 reads SASEGT. This CDR3 comprises 11 residues.

This chain joins TRBV28 and TRBJ2-1, with a weak D call TRBD2 (5 bases). Germline CDR1 and CDR2: MDHEN and SYDVKM. Deletions cut 2 bases from V and 10 bases from J, with 6 bases between. The CDR3 has 11 residues. In DNA, the CDR3 is TGTGCCAGCAGTTTAGGAGGCGAGCAGTTCTTC. It is translated as CASSLGGEQFF.

The chain carries TRBV6-1 and TRBJ1-1; 7 bases agree with TRBD1. Germline V lookup: CDR1 MNHNS, CDR2 SASEGT. There are 14 residues in the CDR3. After removal of 2 bases from V and 1 base from J, the junction contained 1 base not matched to a gene. The CDR3 DNA reads as TGTGCCAGCAGTGAACACAGGGGGAACACTGAAGCTTTCTTT. Encoded protein: CASSEHRGNTEAFF.

The rearrangement joins TRBV5-4 to TRBJ1-4; D is undetermined. V was cut by 1 base and J by 8 bases, with 6 bases left in between. The CDR3 totals 12 residues. The germline V gene has CDR1 SGHNT and CDR2 YYREEE (reference sequence). The CDR3 DNA reads as TGTGCCAGCAGCTTGCCGGAGGAAAAACTGTTTTTT. It translates to CASSLPEEKLFF.

The rearrangement links TRBV19 to TRBJ2-7; 7 nucleotides align to TRBD2. The CDR3 has 13 residues. J gave up 2 bases and V 5 bases, and 3 bases lay outside the gene matches. The germline gives CDR1 LNHDA, CDR2 SQIVND (reference sequence). The DNA for the CDR3 is TGTGCCAGTAGTCTCGGACTAGCCTACGAGCAGTACTTC. Translated: CASSLGLAYEQYF.

The genes are TRBV19 and TRBJ1-1; D perhaps matches TRBD1 (5 bases). The length of the CDR3 is 14 residues. CDR1 is LNHDA, CDR2 SQIVND, per germline (reference sequence). The ends were cut back, 6 bases at V and 3 bases at J, with 14 bases in the middle. The CDR3, as DNA: TGTGCCAGTAGCTTTGGGGCGAGAGACACTGAAGCTTTCTTT. Translation gives CASSFGARDTEAFF.

This clone has more than one count but fewer than ten. This chain links TRBV11-2 with TRBJ1-1; 7 nucleotides line up with TRBD1. With 5 bases clipped from V and 0 bases from J, the junction kept 12 bases outside the gene matches. Per the germline V gene, CDR1 is SGHAT and CDR2 is FQNNGV. This CDR3 has 17 residues. The CDR3 protein is CASSPVRGARLNTEAFF. The CDR3 DNA reads as TGTGCCAGCAGCCCAGTCAGGGGGGCGAGATTGAACACTGAAGCTTTCTTT.

This CDR3 is CASSRLAGGWETQYF. Here the CDR3 DNA reads TGCGCCAGCAGCCGACTAGCGGGGGGCTGGGAGACCCAGTACTTC. V is TRBV5-1 and J is TRBJ2-5; 13 bases are a match to TRBD2. Germline loops: CDR1 SGHRS, CDR2 YFSETQ. This CDR3 region has 15 residues. Losses at the gene ends were 4 bases for V and 5 bases for J; bases not matched to a gene: 5.

The genes are TRBV6-5 and TRBJ1-1; no clear D gene. The V end lost 0 bases, the J end lost 1 base, and 9 bases lay between the germline ends. The CDR3 totals 15 residues. Germline V CDR1 and CDR2: MNHEY, SVGAGI. CDR3 DNA: TGTGCCAGCAGTTACTCAGAGGGTTCGAACACTGAAGCTTTCTTT. It translates to CASSYSEGSNTEAFF.

The chain employs TRBV30 and TRBJ1-4; no clear D. CDR1 and CDR2 (germline): GTSNPN, SVGIG (reference sequence). The germline V and J ends were trimmed by 2 bases and 6 bases, with 19 bases remaining between them. CDR3 length: 16 amino acids. The CDR3 loop reads CAWSSSLPGYYEKLFF. CDR3 nucleotides: TGTGCCTGGAGTTCATCCCTCCCCGGGTACTATGAAAAACTGTTTTTT.

The rearrangement links TRBV6-1 to TRBJ2-2; D might be TRBD2 (5 bases). The CDR3 spans 16 residues. Germline CDR1 and CDR2: MNHNS and SASEGT. Trimming shortened V by 2 bases and J by 0 bases, and 10 bases separated the two germline ends. CDR3 in DNA: TGTGCCAGCAGTGAACACCCCGGGGCGAACACCGGGGAGCTGTTTTTT. Translated, it gives CASSEHPGANTGELFF.

This sequence joins TRBV11-2 and TRBJ2-7, with D possibly matching TRBD1 (6 bases). Trimming pared 3 bases from V and 2 bases from J, leaving 11 bases between. The CDR3 is made up of 14 amino acids. Germline CDR1 reads SGHAT; CDR2 reads FQNNGV. The DNA for the CDR3 is TGTGCCAGCAGCTTTCAGGACAGAACCTACGAGCAGTACTTC. Amino acid sequence: CASSFQDRTYEQYF.

This clone was detected only a few times. The CDR3 reads CASSTTNQPQHF. DNA of the CDR3: TGTGCCAGCAGTACTACGAATCAGCCCCAGCATTTT. This chain connects TRBV2 to TRBJ1-5; D is ambiguous. Trimming removed 5 bases from V and 4 bases from J, with 6 bases in between. The CDR3 totals 12 residues. Germline V CDR1 and CDR2: SNHLY, FYNNEI. Drawing the rest from reference TRBV2 and TRBJ1-5, the complete variable domain is EPEVTQTPSHQVTQMGQEVILRCVPISNHLYFYWYRQILGQKVEFLVSFYNNEISEKSEIFDDQFSVERPDGSNFTLKIRSTKLEDSAMYFCASSTTNQPQHFGDGTRLSIL.

The chain is built from TRBV9 and TRBJ1-1; D is unresolved. V was trimmed by 4 bases and J by 0 bases, leaving 7 bases between them. Germline V CDR1 and CDR2: SGDLS, YYNGEE. This CDR3 has 13 residues. The CDR3 DNA is TGTGCCAGCAGCATGGCCCTGAACACTGAAGCTTTCTTT. This translates into CASSMALNTEAFF. Together with reference TRBV9 and TRBJ1-1, the CDR3 gives the full variable domain: DSGVTQTPKHLITATGQRVTLRCSPRSGDLSVYWYQQSLDQGLQFLIQYYNGEERAKGNILERFSAQQFPDLHSELNLSSLELGDSALYFCASSMALNTEAFFGQGTRLTVV.

The chain carries TRBV5-1 and TRBJ2-2, with D perhaps matching TRBD1 (6 bases). Germline CDR1 and CDR2: SGHRS and YFSETQ. There are 14 residues in the CDR3. V was pared by 1 base and J by 7 bases, with 11 bases between. The CDR3 spells CASSLIQGGGELFF. As DNA, the CDR3 is TGCGCCAGCAGCTTGATTCAAGGGGGCGGGGAGCTGTTTTTT. Full variable domain (remainder filled in from reference TRBV5-1 and TRBJ2-2): KAGVTQTPRYLIKTRGQQVTLSCSPISGHRSVSWYQQTPGQGLQFLFEYFSETQRNKGNFPGRFSGRQFSNSRSEMNVSTLELGDSALYLCASSLIQGGGELFFGEGSRLTVL.

The genes are TRBV21-1 and TRBJ1-5. TRBV21-1 is described as a pseudogene. This CDR3 spans 14 amino acids. In nucleotides, the CDR3 is TGTGCCAGCAGCCGGGGGTGCGGCAATCAGCCCCAGCATTTT. Translation gives CASSRGCGNQPQHF.

The genes are TRBV27 and TRBJ1-4; 11 bases fit TRBD1. Trimming cost V 7 bases and J 8 bases; bases outside gene matches: 6. The CDR3 spans 14 residues. Germline V lookup: CDR1 MNHEY, CDR2 SMNVEV (reference sequence). The CDR3 bases are TGTGCCAGCACGGACAGGGGGCTGGGGGAAAAACTGTTTTTT. Its protein product is CASTDRGLGEKLFF. Full variable domain (remainder filled in from reference TRBV27 and TRBJ1-4): EAQVTQNPRYLITVTGKKLTVTCSQNMNHEYMSWYRQDPGLGLRQIYYSMNVEVTDKGDVPEGYKVSRKEKRNFPLILESPSPNQTSLYFCASTDRGLGEKLFFGSGTQLSVL.

This clone was recorded many times. Other nucleotide sequences from this sample produce the same CDR3. V gene TRBV6-1 combines with J gene TRBJ2-6; D unclear. The V end lost 2 bases, the J end lost 1 base, and 6 bases lay between the germline ends. Germline CDR1 and CDR2: MNHNS and SASEGT. The CDR3 is 15 amino acids. The DNA for the CDR3 is TGTGCCAGCAGTGAATCTTCGTCTGGGGCCAACGTCCTGACTTTC. Protein: CASSESSSGANVLTF.

V gene TRBV11-2 combines with J gene TRBJ1-6; no clear D. V lost 0 bases to trimming and J lost 1 base, with 7 bases between them. The CDR3 spans 16 residues. The V gene's germline CDR1 is SGHAT and CDR2 FQNNGV. CDR3 sequence: CASSLDSASYNSPLHF. CDR3 bases: TGTGCCAGCAGCTTAGACAGCGCGTCCTATAATTCACCCCTCCACTTT.

The chain links TRBV7-3 to TRBJ1-3; D uncertain. Germline assignment: CDR1 SGHTA and CDR2 FQGTGA. V was cut by 7 bases and J by 5 bases, with 15 bases left in between. The CDR3 length is 14 residues. This CDR3 reads CASTVVGGRNTIYF. CDR3 nucleotide sequence: TGTGCCAGCACCGTGGTAGGAGGAAGAAACACCATATATTTT.

The chain has TRBV9 and TRBJ2-2; TRBD2 agrees at 8 bases. The CDR3 extends over 16 amino acids. Germline values: CDR1 SGDLS, CDR2 YYNGEE. Germline trimming cut 3 bases from V and 5 bases from J; bases unmatched to any gene: 9. CDR3 amino acids: CASSATGTRVTGELFF. CDR3 nucleotide sequence: TGTGCCAGCAGCGCGACCGGGACTAGAGTAACCGGGGAGCTGTTTTTT.

This chain connects TRBV5-1 to TRBJ2-1; TRBD1 matches at 9 bases. Per the germline V gene, CDR1 is SGHRS and CDR2 is YFSETQ. CDR3 length: 11 amino acids. J gave up 15 bases and V 3 bases, and 4 bases lay outside the gene matches. Here the CDR3 DNA reads TGCGCCAGCAGCTCGGGACAGGGTCTGTTCTTC. Translation gives CASSSGQGLFF.